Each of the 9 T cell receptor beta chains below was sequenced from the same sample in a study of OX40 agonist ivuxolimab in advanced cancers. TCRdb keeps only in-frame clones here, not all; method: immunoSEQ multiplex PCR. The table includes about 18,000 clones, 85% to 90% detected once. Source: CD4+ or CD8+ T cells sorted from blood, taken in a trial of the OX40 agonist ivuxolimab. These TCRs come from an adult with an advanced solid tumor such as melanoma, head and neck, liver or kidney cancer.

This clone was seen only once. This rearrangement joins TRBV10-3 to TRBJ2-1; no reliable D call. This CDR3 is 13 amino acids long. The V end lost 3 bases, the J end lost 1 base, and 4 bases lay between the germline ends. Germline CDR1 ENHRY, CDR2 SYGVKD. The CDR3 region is CAISEMSYNEQFF. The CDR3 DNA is TGTGCCATCAGTGAAATGTCCTACAATGAGCAGTTCTTC.

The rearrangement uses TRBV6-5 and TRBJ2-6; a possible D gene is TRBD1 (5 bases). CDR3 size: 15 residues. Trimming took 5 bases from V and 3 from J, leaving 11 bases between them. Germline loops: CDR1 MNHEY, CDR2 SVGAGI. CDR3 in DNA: TGTGCCAGCAGTCACAGGACATATGGGGCCAACGTCCTGACTTTC. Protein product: CASSHRTYGANVLTF.

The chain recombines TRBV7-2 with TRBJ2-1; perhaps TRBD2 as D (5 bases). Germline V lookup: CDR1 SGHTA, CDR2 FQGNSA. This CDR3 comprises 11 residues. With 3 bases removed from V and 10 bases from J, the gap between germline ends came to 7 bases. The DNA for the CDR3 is TGTGCCAGCAGCTTTAGCGTGGAGCAGTTCTTC. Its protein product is CASSFSVEQFF.

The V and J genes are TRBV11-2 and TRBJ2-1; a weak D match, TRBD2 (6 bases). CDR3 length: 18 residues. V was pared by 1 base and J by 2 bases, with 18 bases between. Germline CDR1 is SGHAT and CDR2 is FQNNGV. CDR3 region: CASSLVPFTGTPYNEQFF. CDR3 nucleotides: TGTGCCAGCAGCTTAGTCCCCTTCACCGGGACTCCCTACAATGAGCAGTTCTTC.

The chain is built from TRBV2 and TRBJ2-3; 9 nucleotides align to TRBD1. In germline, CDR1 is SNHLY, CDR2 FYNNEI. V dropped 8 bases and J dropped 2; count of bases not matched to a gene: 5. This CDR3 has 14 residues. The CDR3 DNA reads TGTGCCAGCCGGGGACAGGGTTTCACAGATACGCAGTATTTT. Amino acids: CASRGQGFTDTQYF.

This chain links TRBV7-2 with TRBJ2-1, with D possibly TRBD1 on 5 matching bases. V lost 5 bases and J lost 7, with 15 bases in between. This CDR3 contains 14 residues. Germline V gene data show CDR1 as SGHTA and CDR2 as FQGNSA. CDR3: CASSITFAGNEQFF. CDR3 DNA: TGTGCCAGCAGCATAACGTTCGCAGGGAATGAGCAGTTCTTC.

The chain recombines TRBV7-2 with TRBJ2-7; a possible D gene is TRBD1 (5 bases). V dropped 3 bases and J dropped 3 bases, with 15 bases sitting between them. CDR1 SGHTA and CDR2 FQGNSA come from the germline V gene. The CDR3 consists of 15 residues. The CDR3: CASSFEIGVYYEQYF. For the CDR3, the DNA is TGTGCCAGCAGCTTCGAAATAGGGGTATACTACGAGCAGTACTTC.

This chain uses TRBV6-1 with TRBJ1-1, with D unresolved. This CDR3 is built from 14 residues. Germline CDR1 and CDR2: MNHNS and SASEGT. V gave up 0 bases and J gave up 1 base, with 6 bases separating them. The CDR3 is CASSEAKPNTEAFF. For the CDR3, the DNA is TGTGCCAGCAGTGAAGCAAAACCGAACACTGAAGCTTTCTTT.

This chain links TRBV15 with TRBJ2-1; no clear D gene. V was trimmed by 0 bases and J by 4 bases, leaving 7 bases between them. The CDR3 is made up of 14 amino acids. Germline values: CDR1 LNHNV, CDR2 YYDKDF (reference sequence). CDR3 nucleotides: TGTGCCACCAGCAGAGAATACAGTTACAATGAGCAGTTCTTC. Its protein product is CATSREYSYNEQFF.